The 27 T cell receptor beta chains reported below all come from one sample, sequenced in a study of cytomegalovirus exposure and HLA in healthy donors. The PCR contained 60 Vbeta and 13 Jbeta primers. Here immunoSEQ multiplex PCR was the method, and the copy in TCRdb shows in-frame clones only, minus some. The sample comprises roughly 90,000 clones, roughly 82% of which are singletons, and around 3.7% rests with the top ten. Specimen: PBMCs. The receptors stem from a man aged 25 to 40 in good health and CMV-seropositive.

This clone has only a few counts. The chain couples TRBV6-5 to TRBJ1-5, with a tentative D call TRBD1 (5 bases). The V gene lost 8 bases and the J gene lost 1 base, with 15 bases spanning the gap. CDR1 and CDR2 (germline): MNHEY, SVGAGI. This CDR3 has 15 residues. The CDR3 protein is CASGLKWDSNQPQHF. In nucleotides, the CDR3 is TGTGCCAGCGGACTAAAGTGGGACAGCAATCAGCCCCAGCATTTT.

The chain joins TRBV27 to TRBJ1-5, with D tentatively TRBD1 (5 bases). Trimming cost V 6 bases and J 9 bases, with 18 bases left between them. The V gene's germline CDR1 is MNHEY and CDR2 SMNVEV (reference sequence). The CDR3 has 14 amino acids. CDR3 nucleotide sequence: TGTGCCAGCAGCCTAGGGATTGGGCAGGGGCCCCAGCATTTT. Translating it yields CASSLGIGQGPQHF.

This rearrangement joins TRBV19 to TRBJ1-5; TRBD1 matches 7 bases. The CDR3 is made up of 20 amino acids. The V gene's germline CDR1 is LNHDA and CDR2 SQIVND (reference sequence). V lost 3 bases to trimming and J lost 0 bases; unmatched junction nucleotides: 17. CDR3 sequence reads: CASSIRGGTDPKGSNQPQHF. CDR3 bases: TGTGCCAGTAGTATTCGTGGCGGGACAGACCCCAAAGGTAGCAATCAGCCCCAGCATTTT.

V gene TRBV11-3 combines with J gene TRBJ2-2; TRBD2 agrees at 7 bases. The germline V gene encodes CDR1 SGHNT and CDR2 YENEEA. V shed 4 bases, J shed 6 bases, and the junction held 5 bases outside the gene matches. The CDR3 has 14 residues. CDR3 bases: TGTGCCAGCAGCTCAACTAGCGAGGCCGGGGAGCTGTTTTTT. Its translation: CASSSTSEAGELFF.

The gene calls are TRBV29-1 and TRBJ2-5; TRBD1 is a possible D gene (6 bases). The germline CDR1 and CDR2 sequences are SQVTM and ANQGSEA. The CDR3 spans 14 residues. V lost 7 bases to trimming and J lost 3 bases, with 18 bases between them. The CDR3, as DNA: TGCAGCGCGGTTGGCAGGGGTTCGGAAGAGACCCAGTACTTC. Translating gives CSAVGRGSEETQYF.

V gene TRBV11-3 combines with J gene TRBJ2-7, with 9 positions matching TRBD2. In germline, CDR1 is SGHNT, CDR2 YENEEA. V lost 2 bases and J lost 5; bases outside the gene matches: 7. The CDR3 has 15 residues. CDR3 sequence (DNA): TGTGCCAGCAGCTTACGCCTAGCGGGACAAGACGAGCAGTACTTC. This sequence encodes CASSLRLAGQDEQYF.

The chain couples TRBV30 to TRBJ2-5; 16 bases agree with TRBD2. The CDR3 is made up of 16 amino acids. Germline CDR1 GTSNPN, CDR2 SVGIG (reference sequence). V lost 2 bases and J lost 2; bases outside the gene matches: 2. CDR3: CAWSQGLAGGQETQYF. CDR3 DNA sequence: TGTGCCTGGAGTCAGGGACTAGCGGGAGGGCAAGAGACCCAGTACTTC.

The chain recombines TRBV7-9 with TRBJ2-7; possible D gene TRBD2, 6 bases. Between the trimmed V and J ends, which lost 6 bases and 2 bases, there was a span of 14 bases. CDR1 SEHNR and CDR2 FQNEAQ come from the germline V gene (reference sequence). The CDR3 has 14 amino acids. In nucleotides, the CDR3 is TGTGCCAGCAGGGCCGGGACTGGTACCTACGAGCAGTACTTC. This gives the protein CASRAGTGTYEQYF.

This clone was observed a single time. V gene TRBV7-2 combines with J gene TRBJ2-5; D remains ambiguous. The DNA end is a closer match to TRBJ2-7, so the J assignment may be wrong. Germline V gene lookup returns CDR1 SGHTA and CDR2 FQGNSA. This CDR3 contains 12 residues. In nucleotides, the CDR3 is TGTGCCAGCAGCTTAGGGTTTTACGAGCAGTACTTC. It encodes CASSLGFYEQYF.

The chain combines TRBV7-9 with TRBJ2-7; maybe TRBD2 (6 bases). The V end lost 5 bases, the J end lost 6 bases, and 14 bases lay between the germline ends. The CDR3 extends over 13 amino acids. Germline V lookup: CDR1 SEHNR, CDR2 FQNEAQ (reference sequence). The CDR3 DNA sequence: TGTGCCAGCAGCCAGGGAGGTTCGTCCGAGCAGTACTTC. This codes for CASSQGGSSEQYF.

The chain links TRBV12-5 to TRBJ2-1; 8 nucleotides line up with TRBD1. Germline V lookup: CDR1 LGHNT, CDR2 FRNRAP. V trimming: 2 bases; J trimming: 4 bases; junction bases outside the gene matches: 4. The CDR3 runs 15 residues. The CDR3, as DNA: TGTGCTAGTGGTTTGACAGGGGGGCTTTACAATGAGCAGTTCTTC. This encodes CASGLTGGLYNEQFF.

V is TRBV14 and J is TRBJ2-3; D possibly corresponds to TRBD2 (6 bases). Germline assignment: CDR1 SGHDN and CDR2 FVKESK. V shed 1 base and J shed 1 base, with 12 bases lying between them. This CDR3 comprises 16 residues. In DNA form, the CDR3 reads TGTGCCAGCAGCCAAGTTGGCGGGATCCGCACAGATACGCAGTATTTT. Residues: CASSQVGGIRTDTQYF.

The chain joins TRBV29-1 to TRBJ2-7; TRBD2 aligns across 14 bases. Per the germline V gene, CDR1 is SQVTM and CDR2 is ANQGSEA. The J segment lost 4 bases and the V segment lost 1 base, leaving 9 bases of the junction unmatched. The CDR3 spans 17 residues. CDR3 in amino acids: CSVEGDWRTSGRYEQYF. In DNA form, the CDR3 reads TGCAGCGTTGAAGGAGATTGGAGGACTAGCGGGAGGTACGAGCAGTACTTC.

This clone was counted a few times. The chain couples TRBV28 to TRBJ1-4; 11 positions match TRBD1. Unmatched junction bases numbered 4, after V lost 11 bases and J lost 8 bases. There are 12 residues in the CDR3. Germline V gene lookup returns CDR1 MDHEN and CDR2 SYDVKM. The CDR3 DNA reads as TGTGCCGGACAGGGGGCGCACGAAAAACTGTTTTTT. Translating gives CAGQGAHEKLFF.

The CDR3 region has the DNA TGTGCCAGCAGCGGGACGATCAGGGGATATGCAGATACGCAGTATTTT. Residues: CASSGTIRGYADTQYF. J is TRBJ2-3 and V is TRBV5-5; tentatively, D is TRBD1 (6 bases). CDR3 size: 16 residues. CDR1 SGHKS and CDR2 YYEKEE come from the germline V gene (reference sequence). The germline V and J ends were trimmed by 4 bases and 4 bases, with 19 bases remaining between them.

The CDR3 sequence: CASSLPSDETQYF. The CDR3 region has the DNA TGTGCCAGCAGCTTGCCTAGCGACGAGACCCAGTACTTC. The rearrangement uses TRBV5-6 and TRBJ2-5, with D possibly TRBD2 on 6 matching bases. This CDR3 is built from 13 residues. Trimming stripped 1 base from V and 5 bases from J, with 9 bases between. CDR1 and CDR2 from the germline V gene are SGHDT and YYEEEE. Full variable domain (remainder filled in from reference TRBV5-6 and TRBJ2-5): DAGVTQSPTHLIKTRGQQVTLRCSPKSGHDTVSWYQQALGQGPQFIFQYYEEEERQRGNFPDRFSGHQFPNYSSELNVNALLLGDSALYLCASSLPSDETQYFGPGTRLLVL.

About this clone: An end of the junction does not agree with germline; a read error may underlie this. The gene calls are TRBV7-9 and TRBJ2-3; 7 positions match TRBD1. Germline CDR1 and CDR2: SEHNR and FQNEAQ (reference sequence). The CDR3 has 15 amino acids. CDR3: CSSSFRQGSADTQYF. CDR3 DNA: TGTTCCAGCAGCTTCCGACAGGGATCAGCAGATACGCAGTATTTT. The whole variable domain, filled in from reference TRBV7-9 and TRBJ2-3, reads DTGVSQNPRHKITKRGQNVTFRCDPISEHNRLYWYRQTLGQGPEFLTYFQNEAQLEKSRLLSDRFSAERPKGSFSTLEIQRTEQGDSAMYLCSSSFRQGSADTQYFGPGTRLTVL.

The chain recombines TRBV25-1 with TRBJ2-3; 11 bases map to TRBD2. Germline values: CDR1 MGHDK, CDR2 SYGVNS. V lost 3 bases to trimming and J lost 4 bases; unmatched junction nucleotides: 6. The CDR3 sequence is 16 residues long. CDR3 sequence reads: CASSDSGRARADTQYF. The CDR3 DNA reads as TGTGCCAGCAGTGATAGCGGGAGGGCCCGCGCAGATACGCAGTATTTT.

This chain connects TRBV29-1 to TRBJ2-2; TRBD1 matches at 7 bases. Germline lookup yields CDR1 SQVTM and CDR2 ANQGSEA. The CDR3 length is 14 residues. J was trimmed by 2 bases and V by 6 bases; bases with no gene match: 6. CDR3: CSVQQGRNTGELFF. CDR3 nucleotides: TGCAGCGTGCAACAGGGGCGAAACACCGGGGAGCTGTTTTTT.

The sample holds one count of this clone. The chain combines TRBV27 with TRBJ1-4; 7 bases align to TRBD1. This CDR3 has 18 amino acids. J lost 5 bases, V lost 4 bases, and 16 bases had no gene match. Germline loops: CDR1 MNHEY, CDR2 SMNVEV (reference sequence). CDR3 amino acids: CASSSHRPDRDRNEKLFF. The CDR3 DNA follows: TGTGCCAGCAGTTCTCACCGGCCTGACAGGGATAGAAATGAAAAACTGTTTTTT.

The rearrangement joins TRBV6-1 to TRBJ2-7; 10 bases match TRBD1. Trimming at V came to 7 bases and at J to 2 bases, leaving 8 bases not matched to a gene. CDR3 length: 15 amino acids. Germline lookup yields CDR1 MNHNS and CDR2 SASEGT. The CDR3 loop is CASTRDRGDPYEQYF. In DNA form, the CDR3 reads TGTGCCAGCACTCGGGACAGGGGTGACCCCTACGAGCAGTACTTC.

This chain uses TRBV19 with TRBJ1-1, with 10 positions matching TRBD1. V lost 7 bases and J lost 5; bases outside the gene matches: 19. Germline values: CDR1 LNHDA, CDR2 SQIVND (reference sequence). The CDR3 contains 18 residues. The CDR3 reads CASNRRRGQGFEVTEAFF. CDR3 sequence (DNA): TGTGCCAGTAATCGCCGAAGGGGACAGGGGTTCGAAGTGACTGAAGCTTTCTTT.

The chain couples TRBV6-1 to TRBJ2-5; 9 bases agree with TRBD1. Trimming removed 6 bases from V and 5 bases from J; junction bases left unmatched: 7. The CDR3 spans 14 residues. Germline CDR1 reads MNHNS; CDR2 reads SASEGT. CDR3 in amino acids: CASSGDRGLETQYF. For the CDR3, the DNA is TGTGCCAGCAGCGGCGACAGGGGGTTGGAGACCCAGTACTTC.

The chain uses TRBV7-2 and TRBJ2-7; TRBD2 matches 8 bases. The V and J ends lost 4 bases and 6 bases, in that order; junction bases with no gene match: 8. This CDR3 spans 14 amino acids. Germline values: CDR1 SGHTA, CDR2 FQGNSA. This CDR3 is CASSSKGLAGEQYF. For the CDR3, the DNA is TGTGCCAGCAGCTCCAAAGGACTAGCCGGCGAGCAGTACTTC.

DNA of the CDR3: TGTGCCAGCAGTTATTTGGACAGTGGCACTGAAGCTTTCTTT. It codes for CASSYLDSGTEAFF. The rearrangement joins TRBV6-6 to TRBJ1-1; a weak D match, TRBD1 (6 bases). Germline CDR1 MNHNY, CDR2 SVGAGI (reference sequence). V lost 3 bases, J lost 4 bases, and 12 bases lay in between. The CDR3 length is 14 residues.

V gene TRBV10-3 combines with J gene TRBJ2-3; TRBD1 is a possible D gene (5 bases). The germline V gene has CDR1 ENHRY and CDR2 SYGVKD. V lost 0 bases, J lost 3 bases, and 7 bases lay in between. The CDR3 sequence is 14 residues long. Here the CDR3 DNA reads TGTGCCATCAGTGAGTCGCCAGGGACAGATACGCAGTATTTT. Residues: CAISESPGTDTQYF.

This chain connects TRBV11-3 to TRBJ2-1, with 10 nucleotides matching TRBD2. Per germline, CDR1 SGHNT and CDR2 YENEEA. V shed 3 bases, J shed 6 bases, and the junction held 5 bases outside the gene matches. The CDR3 has 15 residues. This CDR3 is CASSLGTSGINEQFF. The DNA for the CDR3 is TGTGCCAGCAGCTTGGGAACTAGCGGGATCAATGAGCAGTTCTTC. The full variable domain, completed using reference TRBV11-3 and TRBJ2-1, is EAGVVQSPRYKIIEKKQPVAFWCNPISGHNTLYWYLQNLGQGPELLIRYENEEAVDDSQLPKDRFSAERLKGVDSTLKIQPAELGDSAVYLCASSLGTSGINEQFFGPGTRLTVL.